Listed below are T cell receptor beta chains from one sample, sequenced in a study of patients and donors after allogeneic stem cell transplantation. TCRdb itself ran the RT-PCR reads through MiXCR, one entry per CDR3 protein. The sample shows about 90,000 distinct CDR3 sequences, 40% to 60% of them seen only once. The source material was blood, either unsorted or a sorted T cell fraction (not recorded which). These receptors originate from a human donor who was either an allogeneic HSCT recipient or a stem cell or donor lymphocyte infusion donor (not recorded which). It is not recorded whose cells these are; they may come from a transplant donor. Each CDR3 is given with its conserved first and last residue. Only part of the rows carry a size: once, few, many, or a class if the clone is expanded.

clone_size,j_call,v_call,cdr3_aa
few,TRBJ1-1,TRBV4-1,CASSQEGGAENTEAFF
few,TRBJ1-6,TRBV6-6,CASSGAQSLYNSPLHF
few,TRBJ1-2,TRBV20-1,CSAFASPYGYTF
.,TRBJ2-2,TRBV4-2,CASSQDRRFTGELFF
once,TRBJ1-3,TRBV4-1,CASSQDRLLGNTIYF
few,TRBJ1-1,TRBV4-1,CASSQPGMEAFF
.,TRBJ2-1,TRBV10-3,CAISEVLAGARSGLDEQFF
few,TRBJ1-1,TRBV7-9,CASSWEPGQYNTEAFF
.,TRBJ1-2,TRBV12-3/TRBV12-4,CASSLEARRYTF
many,TRBJ2-3,TRBV12-3/TRBV12-4,CASSVPGTPKETSTDTQYF
.,TRBJ1-4,TRBV15,CATSSRRGEKLFF
.,TRBJ1-5,TRBV3-1,CASSQEGAGINQPQHF
once,TRBJ1-1,TRBV7-9,CASSTRQTLNTEAFF
.,TRBJ1-4,TRBV4-3,CASSQGDSFNEKLFF
.,TRBJ1-5,TRBV20-1,CSARDRVGNQPQHF
few,TRBJ1-2,TRBV10-3,CAISEGYRGGYTF
.,TRBJ1-5,TRBV25-1,CASSESGKGRNQPQHF
.,TRBJ1-5,TRBV6-2/TRBV6-3,CASRQRGTADNQPQHF
few,TRBJ1-1,TRBV28,CASSLKGPAAFF
.,TRBJ1-3,TRBV28,CASSLGPGGGNTIYF
few,TRBJ1-1,TRBV7-9,CASSSPGEGTEAFF
once,TRBJ2-7,TRBV9,CASSPGPALRYEQYF
.,TRBJ2-1,TRBV9,CASSVAYSASSYNEQFF
.,TRBJ2-1,TRBV7-3,CASSLSPPGTAYYNEQFF
.,TRBJ1-2,TRBV20-1,CSARAGVNYGYTF
.,TRBJ1-6,TRBV5-6,CASSRRVRGPYNSPLHF
.,TRBJ1-3,TRBV7-2,CASSQWTGKEYTIYF
.,TRBJ1-4,TRBV28,CASSGLIKLFF
.,TRBJ2-1,TRBV7-9,CASSTNNEQFF
few,TRBJ1-2,TRBV27,CASSLSIYGGYTF
.,TRBJ1-5,TRBV19,CASGTGHSNQPQHF
few,TRBJ1-5,TRBV19,CASSIEPENQPQHF
.,TRBJ1-2,TRBV29-1,CSVAGVMSGYTF
.,TRBJ1-3,TRBV20-1,CSAISYSGNTIYF
.,TRBJ1-6,TRBV27,CASSLYQGAKNSPLHF
.,TRBJ1-5,TRBV28,CASSSWRPSSLNQPQHF
.,TRBJ1-4,TRBV7-2,CASSLATWADEKLFF
once,TRBJ1-1,TRBV29-1,CSVLRPMNTEAFF
.,TRBJ1-5,TRBV7-2,CASSLGSRSGQPQHF
.,TRBJ1-5,TRBV12-3/TRBV12-4,CASSLTGTAQPQHF
.,TRBJ2-1,TRBV4-3,CASSPQPRGAVYNEQFF
.,TRBJ2-1,TRBV7-2,CATRRTSGHNEQFF
few,TRBJ1-4,TRBV9,CASSVGQGDEKLFF
few,TRBJ1-1,TRBV15,CATDDTAEGTEAFF
.,TRBJ2-1,TRBV5-1,CASSLDYNEQFF